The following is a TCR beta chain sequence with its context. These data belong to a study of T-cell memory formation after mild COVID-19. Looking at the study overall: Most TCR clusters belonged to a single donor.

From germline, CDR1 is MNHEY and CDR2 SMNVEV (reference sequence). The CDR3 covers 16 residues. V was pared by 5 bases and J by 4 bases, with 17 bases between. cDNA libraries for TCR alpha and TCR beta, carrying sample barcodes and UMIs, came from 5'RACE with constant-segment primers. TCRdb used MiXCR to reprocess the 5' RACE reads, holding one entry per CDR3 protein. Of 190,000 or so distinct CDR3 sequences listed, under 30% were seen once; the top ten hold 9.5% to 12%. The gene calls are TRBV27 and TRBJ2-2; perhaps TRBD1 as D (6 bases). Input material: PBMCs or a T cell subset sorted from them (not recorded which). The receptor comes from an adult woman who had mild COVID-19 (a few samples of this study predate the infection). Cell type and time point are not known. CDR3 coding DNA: TGTGCCAGCAGTCCCCGAGGGGGTGCGGGCACCGGGGAGCTGTTTTTT. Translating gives CASSPRGGAGTGELFF.